The 23 T cell receptor beta chains below come from one sample, sequenced in a study of blood T cell repertoires in COVID-19 (dated by TCRdb to about 2020). Library preparation used the immunoSEQ multiplex PCR assay. The source is immuneACCESS, and TCRdb retained only in-frame sequences with V and J called. Part of the clones is not carried over; for the studies checked, unresolved V genes explain less than half of this, and the remainder is unexplained. In this sample the table shows roughly 200,000 clones, under 85% of which occur a single time. The ten largest clones represent around 1.3% of the sample. The sequencing input was peripheral blood. The source is a woman aged 25 to 39 with COVID-19, enrolled during active disease.

V gene TRBV5-1 combines with J gene TRBJ1-1; TRBD1 aligns across 7 bases. The CDR3 extends over 16 amino acids. Germline V gene data show CDR1 as SGHRS and CDR2 as YFSETQ. The junction had 8 bases not matched to a gene; V was cut back by 2 bases and J by 1 base. This CDR3 is CASSLGGGARNTEAFF. The DNA for the CDR3 is TGCGCCAGCAGCTTAGGAGGGGGCGCTAGGAACACTGAAGCTTTCTTT.

The gene calls are TRBV19 and TRBJ2-7; 8 nucleotides agree with TRBD1. The V and J ends lost 1 base and 2 bases, in that order; junction bases with no gene match: 4. CDR3 length: 15 amino acids. CDR1 is LNHDA and CDR2 is SQIVND in the germline V gene (reference sequence). CDR3 DNA: TGTGCCAGTAGTATAGGGTACAGGGGGGCCTACGAGCAGTACTTC. Its protein product is CASSIGYRGAYEQYF.

J is TRBJ2-3 and V is TRBV30; D uncertain. Trimming removed 2 bases at V and 2 bases at J, with 11 bases between. The CDR3 runs 14 residues. CDR1 and CDR2 from the germline V gene are GTSNPN and SVGIG (reference sequence). This CDR3 reads CAWSRLSHTDTQYF. CDR3 coding DNA: TGTGCCTGGAGTCGACTCTCCCACACAGATACGCAGTATTTT.

This clone showed up just once. Other DNA variants within this sample encode the same CDR3. The chain links TRBV11-2 to TRBJ2-7; D perhaps matches TRBD2 (5 bases). The germline V and J ends were trimmed by 1 base and 2 bases, with 9 bases remaining between them. The CDR3 covers 14 residues. Germline-derived CDR1 and CDR2 are SGHAT and FQNNGV. CDR3 region: CASSLVGETYEQYF. CDR3 bases: TGTGCCAGCAGCTTAGTTGGGGAGACCTACGAGCAGTACTTC.

The chain joins TRBV9 to TRBJ2-3, with 7 bases aligning to TRBD1. Germline V gene sequence: CDR1 SGDLS, CDR2 YYNGEE. This CDR3 has 15 residues. J was trimmed by 0 bases and V by 3 bases; bases with no gene match: 4. CDR3 sequence: CASSAGQFSTDTQYF. In DNA form, the CDR3 reads TGTGCCAGCAGCGCGGGACAGTTTAGCACAGATACGCAGTATTTT.

The chain joins TRBV28 to TRBJ1-2; D is unresolved. V lost 7 bases and J 6 bases, leaving 9 bases between the germline ends. This CDR3 comprises 11 residues. Per the germline V gene, CDR1 is MDHEN and CDR2 is SYDVKM. The CDR3, as DNA: TGTGCCAGCAATGCCGCGGATGGCTACACCTTC. Encoded protein: CASNAADGYTF.

V and J are TRBV11-2 and TRBJ2-5; 8 bases are a match to TRBD1. The junction had 2 bases not matched to a gene; V was cut back by 0 bases and J by 2 bases. CDR3 length: 15 residues. Germline assignment: CDR1 SGHAT and CDR2 FQNNGV. The DNA of the CDR3 is TGTGCCAGCAGCTTAGACAGGGGGCCTCAAGAGACCCAGTACTTC. It specifies CASSLDRGPQETQYF. The whole variable domain, remainder taken from reference TRBV11-2 and TRBJ2-5, is EAGVAQSPRYKIIEKRQSVAFWCNPISGHATLYWYQQILGQGPKLLIQFQNNGVVDDSQLPKDRFSAERLKGVDSTLKIQPAKLEDSAVYLCASSLDRGPQETQYFGPGTRLLVL.

This rearrangement joins TRBV19 to TRBJ1-5, with a weak D call TRBD1 (5 bases). CDR1 is LNHDA and CDR2 is SQIVND in the germline V gene (reference sequence). V lost 5 bases, J lost 6 bases, and 20 bases lay in between. CDR3 size: 16 residues. DNA for the CDR3: TGTGCCAGTAGTTTCTTACCTTCGGCAGGGATTCAGCCCCAGCATTTT. This gives the protein CASSFLPSAGIQPQHF.

Notes on this clone: The same CDR3 also results from other DNA sequences found in this sample. V is TRBV5-1 and J is TRBJ2-7; possible D gene TRBD2, 6 bases. The CDR3 spans 14 residues. The V gene lost 0 bases and the J gene lost 2 bases, with 9 bases spanning the gap. The V gene's germline CDR1 is SGHRS and CDR2 YFSETQ. This CDR3 is CASSLAGGTYEQYF. CDR3 in DNA: TGCGCCAGCAGCTTGGCTGGCGGGACCTACGAGCAGTACTTC.

The chain employs TRBV9 and TRBJ2-3, with 8 bases aligning to TRBD2. This CDR3 contains 16 residues. J lost 3 bases, V lost 0 bases, and 6 bases had no gene match. Germline V gives CDR1 SGDLS, CDR2 YYNGEE. In nucleotides, the CDR3 is TGTGCCAGCAGCGTAGTTCCAGCGGGAGTAACAGATACGCAGTATTTT. Translation gives CASSVVPAGVTDTQYF.

The chain is built from TRBV3-1 (or the pseudogene TRBV3-2) and TRBJ1-2; unclear D gene. The CDR3 has 14 residues. V lost 4 bases, J lost 2 bases, and 11 bases lay in between. Germline lookup yields CDR1 LGHDT and CDR2 YNNKEL (reference sequence). The CDR3: CASSRTTGNYGYTF. The DNA for the CDR3 is TGTGCCAGCAGCCGGACGACGGGAAACTATGGCTACACCTTC.

The chain links TRBV7-9 to TRBJ1-2; D may be TRBD1 (6 bases). The germline V gene encodes CDR1 SEHNR and CDR2 FQNEAQ (reference sequence). There are 13 residues in the CDR3. V was clipped by 3 bases and J by 4 bases, with 9 bases between them. The CDR3 spells CASSFIRGYGYTF. CDR3 sequence (DNA): TGTGCCAGCAGCTTTATCAGGGGCTATGGCTACACCTTC.

V gene TRBV5-1 combines with J gene TRBJ2-2; possibly TRBD1 for D (7 bases). In germline, CDR1 is SGHRS, CDR2 YFSETQ. The CDR3 sequence is 16 residues long. V was trimmed by 4 bases and J by 1 base, leaving 14 bases between them. Written as DNA, the CDR3 is TGCGCCAGCAGCCCGGGCAGGGGGGTGAACACCGGGGAGCTGTTTTTT. As protein: CASSPGRGVNTGELFF.

The V call is TRBV27, the J call TRBJ2-4; 7 nucleotides agree with TRBD2. CDR3 length: 12 residues. Germline-derived CDR1 and CDR2 are MNHEY and SMNVEV (reference sequence). The V and J ends lost 7 bases and 9 bases, in that order; junction bases with no gene match: 6. CDR3 nucleotide sequence: TGTGCCAGCACCGCTGGGGGGGGCATTCAGTACTTC. It codes for CASTAGGGIQYF.

This clone was detected once. The chain joins TRBV6-5 to TRBJ1-2; TRBD1 agrees at 8 bases. CDR1 MNHEY and CDR2 SVGAGI come from the germline V gene. After removal of 0 bases from V and 8 bases from J, the junction contained 5 bases not matched to a gene. The CDR3 consists of 14 residues. The CDR3 loop reads CASSYSQGGWGYTF. CDR3 DNA sequence: TGTGCCAGCAGTTACTCACAGGGGGGCTGGGGCTACACCTTC.

This chain uses TRBV6-5 with TRBJ2-7, with 7 bases fitting TRBD2. Germline V gene data show CDR1 as MNHEY and CDR2 as SVGAGI. This CDR3 region has 13 residues. V was pared by 11 bases and J by 1 base, with 8 bases of the junction left unmatched. The CDR3 region is CASSGYRSYEQYF. CDR3 bases: TGTGCCTCTAGCGGCTACAGGTCCTACGAGCAGTACTTC.

The rearrangement uses TRBV3-1 (or the pseudogene TRBV3-2) and TRBJ2-7; TRBD2 might be the D (6 bases). The V end was cut by 3 bases, the J end by 3 bases, with 15 bases between. Germline CDR1 reads LGHDT; CDR2 reads YNNKEL (reference sequence). CDR3 length: 15 amino acids. The chain's CDR3 is CASSHTGEWSYEQYF. CDR3 bases: TGTGCCAGCAGCCATACGGGGGAATGGAGCTACGAGCAGTACTTC.

This chain links TRBV30 with TRBJ2-1; 10 bases align to TRBD2. Unmatched junction bases numbered 6, after V lost 0 bases and J lost 7 bases. The CDR3 extends over 15 amino acids. Germline V gives CDR1 GTSNPN, CDR2 SVGIG (reference sequence). CDR3 sequence: CAWSVRPSGSNEQFF. CDR3 sequence (DNA): TGTGCCTGGAGTGTACGGCCTAGCGGGAGTAATGAGCAGTTCTTC.

V is TRBV6-5 and J is TRBJ2-1; 8 bases align to TRBD2. The CDR3 totals 16 residues. V dropped 1 base and J dropped 5; count of bases not matched to a gene: 7. Germline V lookup: CDR1 MNHEY, CDR2 SVGAGI. CDR3 in DNA: TGTGCCAGCAGTTACTGGGCGGGGGGTCTGGACAATGAGCAGTTCTTC. Protein: CASSYWAGGLDNEQFF.

The J gene is TRBJ2-7, the V gene TRBV5-4; 10 bases are a match to TRBD1. V gave up 6 bases and J gave up 7 bases; unmatched junction bases: 13. The CDR3 spans 15 residues. Germline lookup yields CDR1 SGHNT and CDR2 YYREEE (reference sequence). CDR3 loop: CASTRSGQGIGEQYF. The DNA of the CDR3 is TGTGCCAGCACCAGATCGGGACAGGGGATCGGGGAGCAGTACTTC.

This sequence joins TRBV11-2 and TRBJ1-3; D is perhaps TRBD1 (5 bases). The V and J ends lost 4 bases and 0 bases respectively, with 10 bases between them. In germline, CDR1 is SGHAT, CDR2 FQNNGV. The CDR3 is made up of 15 amino acids. CDR3 residues: CASSSGDYSGNTIYF. The CDR3 DNA is TGTGCCAGCAGCTCGGGGGACTACTCTGGAAACACCATATATTTT.

The chain links TRBV7-6 to TRBJ2-2; D gene ambiguous. V lost 1 base, J lost 4 bases, and 7 bases lay in between. Germline CDR1 is SGHVS and CDR2 is FNYEAQ. The CDR3 loop spans 14 amino acids. As DNA, the CDR3 is TGTGCCAGCAGCTTAGAAGGCGGCACCGGGGAGCTGTTTTTT. Its translation: CASSLEGGTGELFF.

The chain joins TRBV7-2 to TRBJ2-7, with a weak D call TRBD1 (5 bases). The CDR3 totals 17 residues. Germline V lookup: CDR1 SGHTA, CDR2 FQGNSA. The ends were cut back, 1 base at V and 4 bases at J, with 20 bases in the middle. The CDR3 nucleotides are TGTGCCAGCAGCTTAGGACTTAGACAGTCTCAAGGGTACGAGCAGTACTTC. It yields the protein CASSLGLRQSQGYEQYF.